This TCR beta chain was sequenced in a study of OX40 agonist ivuxolimab in advanced cancers. Study context: The dose-escalation cohort had hepatocellular carcinoma, melanoma, renal cell or head and neck cancer. Three partial responders included one hepatocellular carcinoma patient and two cutaneous melanoma patients. Study-wide findings and caveats: Expansion of clones was among the lowest in partial responders at 0.1-3.0 mg/kg.

Only in-frame clones appear in the TCRdb table, and some are missing; sequencing was by immunoSEQ multiplex PCR. The repertoire holds approximately 70,000 clones, with 83% as singletons. A note on this clone: The antigen is undetermined.

This receptor was obtained from an adult with an advanced solid tumor such as melanoma, head and neck, liver or kidney cancer. Sequences were derived from CD4+ or CD8+ T cells sorted from blood, sampled in a trial of the OX40 agonist ivuxolimab.

The CDR3 protein is CASSPGGGAGGYTF. The CDR3 DNA sequence: TGTGCCAGCAGTCCCGGAGGGGGCGCTGGTGGCTACACCTTC. The chain has TRBV28 and TRBJ1-2, with 7 bases matching TRBD1. V shed 5 bases and J 7 bases; nucleotides not matched to a gene: 10. The length of the CDR3 is 14 residues. The germline CDR1 and CDR2 sequences are MDHEN and SYDVKM.